The 31 T cell receptor beta chains given below trace back to one sample, sequenced in a study of long-term antiretroviral therapy in people with HIV. Sequencing relied on immunoSEQ assay v3.0, run at survey level. Here immunoSEQ multiplex PCR was the method, and the copy in TCRdb shows in-frame clones only, minus some. This table has about 19,000 clones, 79% appearing once. This specimen consisted of unsorted PBMCs, obtained at the start of antiretroviral therapy, before treatment. The receptors derive from a man aged 18 to 35 with HIV.

The V and J genes are TRBV6-6 and TRBJ2-7; 7 nucleotides agree with TRBD2. The germline V gene has CDR1 MNHNY and CDR2 SVGAGI (reference sequence). CDR3 length: 14 amino acids. After removal of 3 bases from V and 2 bases from J, the junction contained 4 bases not matched to a gene. CDR3 sequence reads: CASSYVAGAYEQYF. CDR3 coding DNA: TGTGCCAGCAGTTATGTCGCGGGAGCCTACGAGCAGTACTTC.

V gene TRBV28 combines with J gene TRBJ2-1, with 11 positions matching TRBD2. Germline assignment: CDR1 MDHEN and CDR2 SYDVKM. J was trimmed by 7 bases and V by 10 bases; bases with no gene match: 9. This CDR3 region has 14 residues. Written as DNA, the CDR3 is TGTGCCACCCAGGGGACTAGCGGTGGAAATGAGCAGTTCTTC. Translation gives CATQGTSGGNEQFF.

As regards this clone: Other DNA sequences in this sample translate to the same CDR3. The gene calls are TRBV29-1 and TRBJ1-1; D is ambiguous. With 4 bases removed from V and 2 bases from J, the gap between germline ends came to 5 bases. The CDR3 contains 11 residues. Germline V CDR1 and CDR2: SQVTM, ANQGSEA. The CDR3 DNA reads as TGCAGCGTTGTAACAAACACTGAAGCTTTCTTT. Translating gives CSVVTNTEAFF.

The CDR3 is CASRGQGRNQPQHF. CDR3 bases: TGTGCCAGCAGGGGACAGGGTAGAAACCAGCCCCAGCATTTT. The chain employs TRBV28 and TRBJ1-5, with 9 bases lining up with TRBD1. V was pared by 6 bases and J by 7 bases, with 7 bases of the junction left unmatched. Germline V gives CDR1 MDHEN, CDR2 SYDVKM. This CDR3 contains 14 residues.

The gene calls are TRBV7-9 and TRBJ2-3; 12 bases agree with TRBD2. This CDR3 is built from 14 residues. The J segment lost 7 bases and the V segment lost 5 bases, leaving 4 bases of the junction unmatched. Germline lookup yields CDR1 SEHNR and CDR2 FQNEAQ (reference sequence). In nucleotides, the CDR3 is TGTGCCAGCAGCCAAGGACTAGCGGGGAATACGCAGTATTTT. Protein sequence: CASSQGLAGNTQYF.

This clone has only a few counts. The gene calls are TRBV11-2 and TRBJ2-5, with 7 positions matching TRBD1. V gave up 5 bases and J gave up 4 bases; unmatched junction bases: 10. Per the germline V gene, CDR1 is SGHAT and CDR2 is FQNNGV. This CDR3 has 15 amino acids. In nucleotides, the CDR3 is TGTGCCAGCAGCCCCCAGGGGGTGAAGGCAGAGACCCAGTACTTC. Translating it yields CASSPQGVKAETQYF.

V usage is TRBV21-1 and J usage is TRBJ2-1; whether TRBD2, the table's D call, matches the DNA was not checked. TRBV21-1 is reported as a pseudogene. CDR3 length: 18 amino acids. The CDR3 loop reads CASSTLTSGRSSYNEQFF. Written as DNA, the CDR3 is TGTGCCAGCAGCACGTTGACTAGCGGGAGGAGCTCCTACAATGAGCAGTTCTTC.

The chain links TRBV12-5 to TRBJ2-1, with 7 bases lining up with TRBD1. V was pared by 1 base and J by 0 bases, with 3 bases of the junction left unmatched. Germline CDR1 LGHNT, CDR2 FRNRAP. The CDR3 consists of 16 residues. CDR3 loop: CASGLAAGGSYNEQFF. The CDR3 coding sequence is TGTGCTAGTGGTTTGGCCGCAGGGGGCTCCTACAATGAGCAGTTCTTC.

This chain connects TRBV13 to TRBJ2-1; D not certain. The CDR3 runs to 14 residues. V dropped 6 bases and J dropped 12 bases, with 21 bases sitting between them. Germline loops: CDR1 PRHDT, CDR2 FYEKMQ (reference sequence). CDR3 coding DNA: TGTGCCAGCAGGACTGGATTAGGGCCCCGGAGGCAGTTCTTC. Its protein is CASRTGLGPRRQFF.

The chain combines TRBV27 with TRBJ1-2; 8 positions match TRBD1. The V and J ends lost 5 bases and 3 bases, in that order; junction bases with no gene match: 5. The germline V gene encodes CDR1 MNHEY and CDR2 SMNVEV (reference sequence). The CDR3 length is 14 residues. CDR3: CASSPGQGHYGYTF. The DNA for the CDR3 is TGTGCCAGCAGTCCAGGACAGGGCCACTATGGCTACACCTTC.

V and J are TRBV7-2 and TRBJ2-1, with unresolved D. The CDR3 runs to 13 residues. The germline gives CDR1 SGHTA, CDR2 FQGNSA. V was trimmed by 1 base and J by 5 bases, leaving 6 bases between them. The chain's CDR3 is CASSLDWDNEQFF. DNA for the CDR3: TGTGCCAGCAGCTTAGACTGGGACAATGAGCAGTTCTTC.

This clone appeared a few times. J is TRBJ2-2 and V is TRBV5-8; D is undetermined. The V end was cut by 0 bases, the J end by 4 bases, with 7 bases between. This CDR3 is 14 amino acids long. Germline V gene sequence: CDR1 SGHTS, CDR2 YDEGEE. CDR3 nucleotides: TGTGCCAGCAGCTTGGTCCCGCGCACCGGGGAGCTGTTTTTT. Its translation is CASSLVPRTGELFF.

This chain joins TRBV25-1 and TRBJ2-7, with 7 bases identical to TRBD1. This CDR3 has 16 residues. Germline V lookup: CDR1 MGHDK, CDR2 SYGVNS. V gave up 4 bases and J gave up 0 bases; unmatched junction bases: 9. The CDR3 DNA sequence: TGTGCCAGCAGTGGATGGACAGGAACCAACTCCTACGAGCAGTACTTC. It codes for CASSGWTGTNSYEQYF.

The chain employs TRBV6-1 and TRBJ1-2; TRBD1 matches 8 bases. Germline V gene sequence: CDR1 MNHNS, CDR2 SASEGT. J lost 1 base, V lost 9 bases, and 4 bases had no gene match. The CDR3 spans 13 residues. This CDR3 is CARKGQDNYGYTF. CDR3 DNA sequence: TGTGCCAGAAAGGGACAGGATAACTATGGCTACACCTTC.

J is TRBJ2-7 and V is TRBV7-2; weak D call: TRBD2 (5 bases). Trimming shortened V by 5 bases and J by 0 bases, and 11 bases separated the two germline ends. Germline lookup yields CDR1 SGHTA and CDR2 FQGNSA. The CDR3 extends over 14 amino acids. The CDR3 sequence: CASSQDFSSYEQYF. CDR3 nucleotide sequence: TGTGCCAGCAGCCAGGACTTCTCCTCCTACGAGCAGTACTTC.

This clone has more than one count but fewer than ten. The chain combines TRBV27 with TRBJ2-1, with D unclear. In germline, CDR1 is MNHEY, CDR2 SMNVEV (reference sequence). V lost 6 bases and J 2 bases, leaving 11 bases between the germline ends. The CDR3 has 14 residues. The CDR3 sequence: CASRGGPTYNEQFF. The CDR3 nucleotides read TGTGCCAGCAGGGGTGGGCCGACCTACAATGAGCAGTTCTTC.

V gene TRBV6-1 combines with J gene TRBJ1-3; D ambiguous. CDR3 length equals 14 residues. V lost 0 bases, J lost 4 bases, and 7 bases lay in between. Germline V CDR1 and CDR2: MNHNS, SASEGT. CDR3 coding DNA: TGTGCCAGCAGTGAAGCGTCGGGAGGAAACACCATATATTTT. This translates into CASSEASGGNTIYF.

This chain uses TRBV15 with TRBJ2-3; no definite D call. Germline CDR1 and CDR2: LNHNV and YYDKDF (reference sequence). V was clipped by 4 bases and J by 8 bases, with 10 bases between them. This CDR3 is 12 amino acids long. In nucleotides, the CDR3 is TGTGCCACCAGCAAGCTTGGTGGTACGCAGTATTTT. It codes for CATSKLGGTQYF.

The chain uses TRBV5-4 and TRBJ2-3; TRBD2 matches 8 bases. Germline V gene lookup returns CDR1 SGHNT and CDR2 YYREEE (reference sequence). The CDR3 runs to 16 residues. Trimming removed 1 base from V and 6 bases from J; junction bases left unmatched: 10. The CDR3 DNA sequence: TGTGCCAGCAGCTTGAGTCGAAGCGGGAGTCAGGATACGCAGTATTTT. It encodes CASSLSRSGSQDTQYF.

The chain carries TRBV5-1 and TRBJ1-4; 11 positions match TRBD1. The germline gives CDR1 SGHRS, CDR2 YFSETQ. J gave up 3 bases and V 5 bases, and 9 bases lay outside the gene matches. The CDR3 contains 17 residues. DNA for the CDR3: TGCGCCAGCAGACGGACAGGGGGCAGAGGGGCTAATGAAAAACTGTTTTTT. Its protein is CASRRTGGRGANEKLFF.

The chain uses TRBV30 and TRBJ2-2, with 13 bases aligning to TRBD2. Germline V CDR1 and CDR2: GTSNPN, SVGIG (reference sequence). V shed 3 bases, J shed 5 bases, and the junction held 3 bases outside the gene matches. The CDR3 totals 15 residues. CDR3 loop: CAWRLAGGPTGELFF. CDR3 in DNA: TGTGCCTGGAGACTAGCGGGAGGGCCAACCGGGGAGCTGTTTTTT. The full variable domain, in which reference TRBV30 and TRBJ2-2 provide the parts outside the CDR3, is SQTIHQWPATLVQPVGSPLSLECTVEGTSNPNLYWYRQAAGRGLQLLFYSVGIGQISSEVPQNLSASRPQDRQFILSSKKLLLSDSGFYLCAWRLAGGPTGELFFGEGSRLTVL.

The genes are TRBV6-5 and TRBJ2-2, with a weak D call TRBD1 (5 bases). V lost 6 bases and J 0 bases, leaving 11 bases between the germline ends. The CDR3 has 15 residues. Germline V gene lookup returns CDR1 MNHEY and CDR2 SVGAGI. CDR3 protein: CASRGEQTNTGELFF. Written as DNA, the CDR3 is TGTGCCAGCAGAGGGGAACAGACGAACACCGGGGAGCTGTTTTTT.

This clone has a handful of counts. The rearrangement joins TRBV28 to TRBJ2-2; 10 bases match TRBD2. Trimming at V came to 7 bases and at J to 5 bases, leaving 7 bases not matched to a gene. This CDR3 has 15 residues. Germline values: CDR1 MDHEN, CDR2 SYDVKM. CDR3 residues: CASIHLAGETGELFF. CDR3 DNA sequence: TGTGCCAGCATTCATCTAGCGGGAGAAACCGGGGAGCTGTTTTTT.

The V call is TRBV5-5, the J call TRBJ2-7; the D call may be TRBD1 or TRBD2 (5 bases each). The germline V and J ends were trimmed by 4 bases and 6 bases, with 23 bases remaining between them. CDR1 is SGHKS and CDR2 is YYEKEE in the germline V gene (reference sequence). The CDR3 totals 16 residues. The CDR3 loop reads CASSHVGDQIYSEQYF. CDR3 sequence (DNA): TGTGCCAGCAGCCACGTAGGGGACCAAATCTACTCCGAGCAGTACTTC.

This sequence joins TRBV27 and TRBJ1-2; the D gene is possibly TRBD1 (5 bases). The germline gives CDR1 MNHEY, CDR2 SMNVEV (reference sequence). The CDR3 has 19 residues. V lost 6 bases and J 8 bases, leaving 34 bases between the germline ends. DNA for the CDR3: TGTGCCAGCAGGTCTAGAGCCCCCTGGGGCCCGTCGTTCGAGGCGGGCTACACCTTC. It yields the protein CASRSRAPWGPSFEAGYTF.

The chain couples TRBV4-2 to TRBJ2-5; D is possibly TRBD1 (5 bases). Germline-derived CDR1 and CDR2 are LGHNA and YNFKEQ. This CDR3 is built from 14 residues. Trimming took off 4 bases at V and 1 base at J, with 10 bases between the two ends. This chain's CDR3 is CASSLWGSQETQYF. The CDR3 region has the DNA TGTGCCAGCAGCCTCTGGGGCTCCCAAGAGACCCAGTACTTC.

The chain has TRBV5-5 and TRBJ2-7; D is tentatively TRBD1 or TRBD2 (5 bases each). The V gene's germline CDR1 is SGHKS and CDR2 YYEKEE (reference sequence). The CDR3 has 13 residues. Trimming left V 5 bases short and J 0 bases short, with 9 bases between. CDR3 nucleotide sequence: TGTGCCAGCAGACGGGACGTCTCCTACGAGCAGTACTTC. Translating it yields CASRRDVSYEQYF.

The CDR3 region is CASSSKGQGLSSPLHF. The CDR3 DNA reads as TGTGCCAGCAGCTCAAAAGGACAGGGGCTTAGTTCACCCCTCCACTTT. V gene TRBV7-9 combines with J gene TRBJ1-6, with TRBD1 identical over 9 bases. The V gene's germline CDR1 is SEHNR and CDR2 FQNEAQ (reference sequence). The CDR3 covers 16 residues. The V and J ends lost 4 bases and 9 bases, in that order; junction bases with no gene match: 10. Based on the CDR3 plus reference TRBV7-9 and TRBJ1-6, the full variable domain is DTGVSQNPRHKITKRGQNVTFRCDPISEHNRLYWYRQTLGQGPEFLTYFQNEAQLEKSRLLSDRFSAERPKGSFSTLEIQRTEQGDSAMYLCASSSKGQGLSSPLHFGNGTRLTVT.

This clone was recorded a few times. The chain is built from TRBV28 and TRBJ1-2; no definite D call. Trimming left V 2 bases short and J 2 bases short, with 9 bases between. The CDR3 runs 14 residues. Per the germline V gene, CDR1 is MDHEN and CDR2 is SYDVKM. In DNA, the CDR3 is TGTGCCAGCAGTTTAACGGGGTTGAACTATGGCTACACCTTC. This codes for CASSLTGLNYGYTF.

The rearrangement links TRBV29-1 to TRBJ2-4; D might be TRBD2 (7 bases). Germline V gene sequence: CDR1 SQVTM, CDR2 ANQGSEA. V gave up 5 bases and J gave up 2 bases, with 19 bases separating them. CDR3 size: 16 residues. CDR3 nucleotides: TGCAGCGTTCTCGGGGGGACACAGAGAACCAAAAACATTCAGTACTTC. Its translation: CSVLGGTQRTKNIQYF.

This chain joins TRBV6-5 and TRBJ1-1; TRBD1 matches at 10 bases. The V and J ends lost 6 bases and 1 base, in that order; junction bases with no gene match: 5. Germline V gives CDR1 MNHEY, CDR2 SVGAGI. The CDR3 totals 15 residues. This chain's CDR3 is CASSKDRGRNTEAFF. CDR3 DNA: TGTGCCAGCAGCAAGGACAGGGGGAGGAACACTGAAGCTTTCTTT.